The 20 T cell receptor beta chains below were found in one sample sequenced in a study. TCRdb reprocessed the RT-PCR reads with MiXCR, giving one entry per CDR3 protein. The sample comprises about 700,000 distinct CDR3 sequences, 12% to 15% of which are singletons, and about 3.6% rests with the top ten. The sequencing sample was made of memory CD4+ T cells from blood. These receptors all stem from a female donor in good health, serving as a healthy control.

This clonotype occurred a few times. The DNA of the CDR3 is TGTGCCACCAGTGATCGGGACAGTGATCATCAGCCCCAGCATTTT. Translating it yields CATSDRDSDHQPQHF. The chain uses TRBV24-1 and TRBJ1-5, with 7 bases fitting TRBD1. Per the germline V gene, CDR1 is KGHDR and CDR2 is SFDVKD. The CDR3 is made up of 15 amino acids. The V segment lost 3 bases and the J segment 5 bases; nucleotides outside the gene matches: 6.

This clonotype has only a few counts. The chain is built from TRBV7-2 and TRBJ2-5; D is unresolved. Germline V lookup: CDR1 SGHTA, CDR2 FQGNSA. The V end lost 5 bases, the J end lost 7 bases, and 11 bases lay between the germline ends. The CDR3 is 12 amino acids. The CDR3, as DNA: TGTGCCAGCAGCCATAAAACGGGGACCCAGTACTTC. This gives the protein CASSHKTGTQYF.

This rearrangement joins TRBV9 to TRBJ1-1, with a weak D call TRBD1 (5 bases). Deletions cut 1 base from V and 3 bases from J, with 10 bases between. This CDR3 region has 14 residues. Germline V gene lookup returns CDR1 SGDLS and CDR2 YYNGEE. The CDR3 DNA reads TGTGCCAGCAGCGTATCAGGGTGGGACACTGAAGCTTTCTTT. Translated, it gives CASSVSGWDTEAFF.

The table lists this clonotype with a few counts. The chain joins TRBV20-1 to TRBJ2-3, with 8 bases identical to TRBD2. Germline V gene data show CDR1 as DFQATT and CDR2 as SNEGSKA (reference sequence). V trimming: 3 bases; J trimming: 5 bases; junction bases outside the gene matches: 4. This CDR3 region has 13 residues. CDR3 loop: CSASTRGGDTQYF. The CDR3 coding sequence is TGCAGTGCTAGCACACGGGGGGGAGATACGCAGTATTTT.

The genes are TRBV28 and TRBJ2-2; D call uncertain. The V and J ends lost 2 bases and 4 bases respectively, with 14 bases between them. The CDR3 runs to 16 residues. Germline CDR1 is MDHEN and CDR2 is SYDVKM. The CDR3 here is CASSLVGWVSTGELFF. The CDR3 coding sequence is TGTGCCAGCAGTTTAGTCGGCTGGGTGAGCACCGGGGAGCTGTTTTTT.

The CDR3 DNA reads TGTGCCAGCTCATACGAAGACTATGGCTACACCTTC. Translation gives CASSYEDYGYTF. The chain combines TRBV18 with TRBJ1-2; no clear D. This CDR3 has 12 residues. CDR1 is KGHSH, CDR2 LQKENI, per germline. V was shortened by 5 bases and J by 3 bases, with 7 bases between the two germline ends.

This clonotype was counted between two and nine times. This chain uses TRBV28 with TRBJ2-1; D is undetermined. V was cut by 5 bases and J by 0 bases, with 14 bases left in between. In germline, CDR1 is MDHEN, CDR2 SYDVKM. The CDR3 is 16 amino acids. CDR3 DNA: TGTGCCAGCAGTGCGACCGGAAAGCGCTCCTACAATGAGCAGTTCTTC. Residues: CASSATGKRSYNEQFF.

The CDR3 is CASSLKRGLGEKLFF. CDR3 in DNA: TGTGCCAGCAGCTTAAAGAGGGGGCTGGGGGAAAAACTGTTTTTT. This chain uses TRBV7-2 with TRBJ1-4; 7 positions agree with TRBD1. V was pared by 2 bases and J by 8 bases, with 8 bases of the junction left unmatched. This CDR3 has 15 amino acids. From germline, CDR1 is SGHTA and CDR2 FQGNSA.

This chain uses TRBV19 with TRBJ1-5, with D hard to call. The V gene's germline CDR1 is LNHDA and CDR2 SQIVND (reference sequence). This CDR3 comprises 16 residues. V was trimmed by 0 bases and J by 3 bases, leaving 12 bases between them. CDR3 sequence: CASSIEGAATNQPQHF. CDR3 nucleotides: TGTGCCAGTAGTATAGAAGGCGCCGCAACCAATCAGCCCCAGCATTTT.

In this sample, this clonotype turned up a few times. The chain is built from TRBV28 and TRBJ2-5; 10 nucleotides match TRBD1. Germline loops: CDR1 MDHEN, CDR2 SYDVKM. J was trimmed by 5 bases and V by 6 bases; bases with no gene match: 9. The CDR3 loop spans 15 amino acids. The CDR3 DNA follows: TGTGCCAGCAGCAGGAGACAGGGGGCAGGGGAGACCCAGTACTTC. Its protein product is CASSRRQGAGETQYF.

The chain recombines TRBV5-1 with TRBJ1-4, with unresolved D. CDR3 length: 14 amino acids. Germline values: CDR1 SGHRS, CDR2 YFSETQ. V lost 4 bases and J 5 bases, leaving 12 bases between the germline ends. DNA of the CDR3: TGCGCCAGCAGCGCCGACACCTACAATGAAAAACTGTTTTTT. This gives the protein CASSADTYNEKLFF.

This clonotype was observed at least ten times. The V call is TRBV7-9, the J call TRBJ2-3; D uncertain. Germline V gene data show CDR1 as SEHNR and CDR2 as FQNEAQ (reference sequence). CDR3 size: 14 residues. The ends were cut back, 7 bases at V and 0 bases at J, with 11 bases in the middle. The CDR3 loop reads CASTIGLSTDTQYF. Here the CDR3 DNA reads TGTGCCAGCACCATTGGGCTCAGCACAGATACGCAGTATTTT.

This clonotype has just a few counts. This sequence joins TRBV28 and TRBJ2-1; 9 nucleotides agree with TRBD1. Trimming removed 10 bases from V and 6 bases from J; junction bases left unmatched: 10. The CDR3 is 14 residues long. Germline CDR1 and CDR2: MDHEN and SYDVKM. The CDR3 coding sequence is TGTGCCACGAGGTTGGGACAGGGACCCAATGAGCAGTTCTTC. It is translated as CATRLGQGPNEQFF. Combining the CDR3 with reference TRBV28 and TRBJ2-1 gives the whole variable domain DVKVTQSSRYLVKRTGEKVFLECVQDMDHENMFWYRQDPGLGLRLIYFSYDVKMKEKGDIPEGYSVSREKKERFSLILESASTNQTSMYLCATRLGQGPNEQFFGPGTRLTVL.

This clonotype was observed many times. The chain employs TRBV29-1 and TRBJ2-7; tentatively, D is TRBD1 or TRBD2 (5 bases each). Germline CDR1 and CDR2: SQVTM and ANQGSEA. The CDR3 totals 11 residues. V shed 6 bases and J shed 3 bases, with 9 bases lying between them. In DNA, the CDR3 is TGCAGCGTGGGGGTCAGCTACGAGCAGTACTTC. This codes for CSVGVSYEQYF.

In this sample, this clonotype turned up a few times. This chain uses TRBV28 with TRBJ2-7; D gene uncertain. CDR1 and CDR2 from the germline V gene are MDHEN and SYDVKM. The CDR3 contains 13 residues. Trimming removed 6 bases from V and 7 bases from J, with 16 bases in between. DNA of the CDR3: TGTGCCAGCAGCCTCCCGGCCCATGGGGAGCAGTACTTC. Encoded protein: CASSLPAHGEQYF.

This clonotype occurred many times. This sequence joins TRBV12-3 or TRBV12-4 and TRBJ2-2, with D maybe TRBD1 (5 bases). V was pared by 6 bases and J by 5 bases, with 19 bases between. The CDR3 has 16 residues. CDR3 DNA: TGTGCCAGCAGCATCCTTGACCCGACAGATACCGGGGAGCTGTTTTTT. Protein: CASSILDPTDTGELFF.

This clonotype showed up just a few times. This sequence joins TRBV6-6 and TRBJ1-4; D unresolved. V lost 5 bases to trimming and J lost 8 bases, with 12 bases between them. The CDR3 is 13 residues long. From germline, CDR1 is MNHNY and CDR2 SVGAGI (reference sequence). CDR3 DNA sequence: TGTGCCAGCAGTCCGCGTATGGGAGAAAAACTGTTTTTT. It codes for CASSPRMGEKLFF.

The table lists this clonotype with a few counts. The rearrangement links TRBV4-3 to TRBJ2-1; 13 bases agree with TRBD2. Germline trimming cut 4 bases from V and 6 bases from J; bases unmatched to any gene: 9. Germline V CDR1 and CDR2: LGHNA, YSLEER. The CDR3 totals 17 residues. DNA for the CDR3: TGCGCCAGCAGCCCTAACCTACTAGCGGGAGGGGCCAATGAGCAGTTCTTC. This encodes CASSPNLLAGGANEQFF.

This chain links TRBV5-6 with TRBJ2-1; no clear D. Germline V gene sequence: CDR1 SGHDT, CDR2 YYEEEE. The CDR3 covers 15 residues. V dropped 4 bases and J dropped 3 bases, with 14 bases sitting between them. Written as DNA, the CDR3 is TGTGCCAGCAGCCCCTGGGATGGGGTCTACAATGAGCAGTTCTTC. The encoded protein is CASSPWDGVYNEQFF.

There are many counts of this clonotype. This rearrangement joins TRBV29-1 to TRBJ2-6; D not certain. This CDR3 comprises 17 residues. Trimming shortened V by 4 bases and J by 0 bases, and 16 bases separated the two germline ends. The germline V gene has CDR1 SQVTM and CDR2 ANQGSEA. The CDR3 DNA reads as TGCAGCGTTGTTTTTGAGACCCATTCCTCTGGGGCCAACGTCCTGACTTTC. Its translation is CSVVFETHSSGANVLTF.